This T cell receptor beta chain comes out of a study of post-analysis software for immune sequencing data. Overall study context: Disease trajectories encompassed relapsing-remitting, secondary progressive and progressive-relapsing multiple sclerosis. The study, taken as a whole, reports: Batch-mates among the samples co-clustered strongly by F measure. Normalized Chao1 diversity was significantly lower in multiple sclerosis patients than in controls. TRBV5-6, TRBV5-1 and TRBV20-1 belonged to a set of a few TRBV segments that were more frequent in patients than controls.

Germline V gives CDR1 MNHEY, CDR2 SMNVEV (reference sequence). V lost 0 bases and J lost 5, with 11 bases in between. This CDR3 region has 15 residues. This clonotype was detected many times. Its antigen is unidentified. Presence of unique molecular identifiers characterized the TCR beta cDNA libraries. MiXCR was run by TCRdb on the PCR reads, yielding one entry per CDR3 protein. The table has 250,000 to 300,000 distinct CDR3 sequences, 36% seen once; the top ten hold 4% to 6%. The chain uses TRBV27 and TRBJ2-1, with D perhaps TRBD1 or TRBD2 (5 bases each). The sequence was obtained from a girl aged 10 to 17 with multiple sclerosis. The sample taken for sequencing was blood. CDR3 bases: TGTGCCAGCAGTTTATCGAAGGTGGGGGACAATGAGCAGTTCTTC. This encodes CASSLSKVGDNEQFF.